This TCR beta chain originates from a study of blood T cell repertoires in COVID-19. Study context: T cells, B-cell-depleted T cells, or PBMCs supplied cDNA or gDNA.

This clone was picked up a small number of times. CDR3 length: 17 amino acids. CDR1 is LGHNT, CDR2 FRNRAP, per germline. V lost 6 bases and J 0 bases, leaving 18 bases between the germline ends. The data were produced by immunoSEQ multiplex PCR, yet TCRdb's version contains in-frame clones alone and is incomplete. The profile shows under 350,000 clones, around nine tenths of them singletons. The chain links TRBV12-5 to TRBJ2-1, with D maybe TRBD2 (6 bases). Input material: peripheral blood. The sequence came from a man aged 40-49 years with acute or convalescent COVID-19. CDR3 coding DNA: TGTGCTAGTGGGCCCCGTCGCGGGGTGGGCTCCTACAATGAGCAGTTCTTC. Translating gives CASGPRRGVGSYNEQFF.